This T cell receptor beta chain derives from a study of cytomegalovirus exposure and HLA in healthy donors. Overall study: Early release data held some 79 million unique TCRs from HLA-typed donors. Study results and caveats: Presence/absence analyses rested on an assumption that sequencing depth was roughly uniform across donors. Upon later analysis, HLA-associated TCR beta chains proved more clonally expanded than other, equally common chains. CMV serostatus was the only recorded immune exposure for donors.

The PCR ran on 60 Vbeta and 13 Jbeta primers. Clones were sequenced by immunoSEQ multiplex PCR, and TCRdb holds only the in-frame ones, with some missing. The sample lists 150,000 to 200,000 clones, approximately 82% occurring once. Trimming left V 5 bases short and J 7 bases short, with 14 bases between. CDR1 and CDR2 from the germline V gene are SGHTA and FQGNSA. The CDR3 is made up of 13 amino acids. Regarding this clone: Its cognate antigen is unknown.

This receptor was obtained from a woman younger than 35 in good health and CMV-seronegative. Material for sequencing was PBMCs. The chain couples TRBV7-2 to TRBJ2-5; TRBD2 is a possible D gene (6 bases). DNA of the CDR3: TGTGCCAGCAGCCCGGGACCCGGGGGGACCCAGTACTTC. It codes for CASSPGPGGTQYF.